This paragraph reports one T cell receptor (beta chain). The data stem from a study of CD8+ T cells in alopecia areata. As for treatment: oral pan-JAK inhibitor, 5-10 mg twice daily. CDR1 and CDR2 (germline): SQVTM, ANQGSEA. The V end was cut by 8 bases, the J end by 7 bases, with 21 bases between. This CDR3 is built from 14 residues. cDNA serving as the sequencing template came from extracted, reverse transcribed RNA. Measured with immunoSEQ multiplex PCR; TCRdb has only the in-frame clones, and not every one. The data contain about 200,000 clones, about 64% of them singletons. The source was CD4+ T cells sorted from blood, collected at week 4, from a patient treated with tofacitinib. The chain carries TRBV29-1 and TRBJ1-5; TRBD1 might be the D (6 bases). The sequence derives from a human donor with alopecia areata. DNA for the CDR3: TGCAGCCGGCCGGGACATAGGAGAGAGCAGCCCCAGCATTTT. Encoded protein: CSRPGHRREQPQHF. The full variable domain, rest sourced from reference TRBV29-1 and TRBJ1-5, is SAVISQKPSRDICQRGTSLTIQCQVDSQVTMMFWYRQQPGQSLTLIATANQGSEATYESGFVIDKFPISRPNLTFSTLTVSNMSPEDSSIYLCSRPGHRREQPQHFGDGTRLSIL.